This entry concerns a single TCR beta chain. This record belongs to a study of T cell changes during pregnancy in multiple sclerosis. Generated by immunoSEQ multiplex PCR, the TCRdb table keeps only in-frame clones and is missing some. The table includes about 20,000 clones, 70% to 90% detected once. The CDR3 totals 17 residues. CDR1 is ENHRY, CDR2 SYGVKD, per germline. Losses at the gene ends were 4 bases for V and 2 bases for J; bases not matched to a gene: 11. The receptor comes from a female donor in good health, enrolled as a control in a pregnancy study. The chain employs TRBV10-3 and TRBJ2-5; the match to TRBD2 covers 9 bases. Material: CD8+ T cells from peripheral blood mononuclear cells, obtained in the second trimester of pregnancy. CDR3: CAISGAGGTDYQETQYF. The CDR3 coding sequence is TGTGCCATCAGTGGGGCGGGAGGGACAGATTATCAAGAGACCCAGTACTTC.